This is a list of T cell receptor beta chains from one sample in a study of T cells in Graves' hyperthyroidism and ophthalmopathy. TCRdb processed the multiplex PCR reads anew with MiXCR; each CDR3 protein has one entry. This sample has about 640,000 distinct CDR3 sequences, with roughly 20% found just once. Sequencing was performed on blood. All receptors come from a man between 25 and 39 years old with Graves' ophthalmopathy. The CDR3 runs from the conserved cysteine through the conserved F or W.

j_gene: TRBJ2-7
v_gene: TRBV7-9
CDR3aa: CASSLGGVAWEQYF

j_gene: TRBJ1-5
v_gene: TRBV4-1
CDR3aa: CASSQVPADYNQPQHF

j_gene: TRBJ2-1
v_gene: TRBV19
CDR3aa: CASSIVRGPGTSGYNEQFF

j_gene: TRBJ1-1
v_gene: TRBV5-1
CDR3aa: CASSWLGDRSTEAFF

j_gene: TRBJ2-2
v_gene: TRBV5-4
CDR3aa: CASSSRTSRTGELFF

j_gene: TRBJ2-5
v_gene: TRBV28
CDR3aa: CASIVGPGTVETQYF

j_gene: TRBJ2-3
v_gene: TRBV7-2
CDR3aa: CASSSSGSGADTQYF

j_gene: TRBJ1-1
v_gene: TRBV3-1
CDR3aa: CASSRGGGNTEAFF

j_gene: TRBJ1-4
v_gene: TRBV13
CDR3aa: CASSLSTGSVEKLFF

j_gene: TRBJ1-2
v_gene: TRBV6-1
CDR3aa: CASRLTGAYGYTF

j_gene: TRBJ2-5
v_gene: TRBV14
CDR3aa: CASSQFGLAAQETQYF

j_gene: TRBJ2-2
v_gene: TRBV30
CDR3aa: CAWYSARDTGELFF

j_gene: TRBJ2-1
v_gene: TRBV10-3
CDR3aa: CAISDGTGNEQFF

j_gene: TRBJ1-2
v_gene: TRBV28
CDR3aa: CASSSIWGTANFGYTF

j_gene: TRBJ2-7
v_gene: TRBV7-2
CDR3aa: CASSLKTSGTGMLRGLVGRYEQYF

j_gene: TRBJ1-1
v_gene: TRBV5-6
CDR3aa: CASSLRTLDRVAEAFF

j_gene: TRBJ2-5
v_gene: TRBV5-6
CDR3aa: CASSWTSTETQYF

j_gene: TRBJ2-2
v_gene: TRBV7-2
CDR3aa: CASSLVPQGNTGELFF

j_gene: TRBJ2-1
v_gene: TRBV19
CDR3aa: CASSIAAGHNEQFF

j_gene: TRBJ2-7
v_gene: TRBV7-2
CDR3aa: CASSLGSGPSYEQYF

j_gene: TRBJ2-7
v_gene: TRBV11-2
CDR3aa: CASSRTSGSWEQYF

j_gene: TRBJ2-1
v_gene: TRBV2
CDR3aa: CASGASGSYEQFF

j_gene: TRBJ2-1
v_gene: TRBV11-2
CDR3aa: CASSYRSGSESEQFF

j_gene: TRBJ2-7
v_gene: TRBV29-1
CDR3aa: CSVLAGGPHEQYF

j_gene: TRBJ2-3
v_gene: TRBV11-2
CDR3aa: CASSQGLADTDTQYF

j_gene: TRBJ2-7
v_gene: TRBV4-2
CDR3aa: CASSPRAVGHEQYF

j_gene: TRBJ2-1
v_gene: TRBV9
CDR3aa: CASSMGLGRLVSSYNEQFF

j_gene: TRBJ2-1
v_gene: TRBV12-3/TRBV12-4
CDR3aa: CASSLARTSGDEQFF

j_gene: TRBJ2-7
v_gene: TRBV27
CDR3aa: CASSGLSSYEQYF

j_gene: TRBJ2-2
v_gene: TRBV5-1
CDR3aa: CASSLGGAQRTNTGELFF

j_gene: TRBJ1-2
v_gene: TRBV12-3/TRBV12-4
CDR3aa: CASSLGTSNCGYTF

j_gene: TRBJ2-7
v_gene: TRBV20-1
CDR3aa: CSAREGTRGLEQYF

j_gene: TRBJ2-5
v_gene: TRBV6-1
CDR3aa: CASSIQGWETQYF

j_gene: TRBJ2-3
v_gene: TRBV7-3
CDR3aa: CASSPSGVSTDTQYF

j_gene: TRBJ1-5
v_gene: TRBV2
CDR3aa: CASSLTRPDDQPQHF

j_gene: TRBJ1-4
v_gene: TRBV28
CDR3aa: CASSGAGTTEKLFF

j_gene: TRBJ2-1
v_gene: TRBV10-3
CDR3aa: CAIKQPGQGIDNEQFF

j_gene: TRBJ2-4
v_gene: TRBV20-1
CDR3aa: CSACGRGFAKNIQYF

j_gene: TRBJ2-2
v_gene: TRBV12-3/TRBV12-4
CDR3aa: CASSPIRDTGELFF

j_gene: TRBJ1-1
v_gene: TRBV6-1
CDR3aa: CASTPTGGLGEAFF

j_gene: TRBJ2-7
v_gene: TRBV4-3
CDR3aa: CASSQGGTVPYEQYF

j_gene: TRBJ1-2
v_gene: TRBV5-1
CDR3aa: CASSLAAGGSYGYTF

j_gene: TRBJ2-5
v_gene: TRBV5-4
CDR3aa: CASSPGNGRIGVETQYF

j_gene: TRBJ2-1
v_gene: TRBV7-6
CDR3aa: CASSSRATGINEQFF

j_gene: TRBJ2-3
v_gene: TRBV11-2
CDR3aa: CASSFDRGLLGTDTQYF

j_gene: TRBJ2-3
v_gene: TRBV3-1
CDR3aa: CASSQERLGGTDTQYF

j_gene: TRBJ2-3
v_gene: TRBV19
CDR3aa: CASTEPGTGADTQYF

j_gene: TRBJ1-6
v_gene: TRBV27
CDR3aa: CASRTIFQGLNSPLHF

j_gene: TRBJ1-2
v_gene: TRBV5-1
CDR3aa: CASSLETGIGYTF

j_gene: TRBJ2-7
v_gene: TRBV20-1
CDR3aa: CSAASGTGSSYEQYF

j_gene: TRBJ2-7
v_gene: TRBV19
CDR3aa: CASSVPGVGYEQYF

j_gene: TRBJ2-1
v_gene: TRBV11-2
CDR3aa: CASSFYSFPNEQFF

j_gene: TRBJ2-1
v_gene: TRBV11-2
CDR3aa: CASSFDEQFF

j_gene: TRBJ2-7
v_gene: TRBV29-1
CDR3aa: CSVEIKARSSYEQYF

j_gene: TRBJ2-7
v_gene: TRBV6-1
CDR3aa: CAGVQGHEQYF

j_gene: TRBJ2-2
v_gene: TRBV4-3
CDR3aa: CASSQFVGTSGTGELFF

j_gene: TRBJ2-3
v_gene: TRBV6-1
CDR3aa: CASSHVTDRVGDTQYF

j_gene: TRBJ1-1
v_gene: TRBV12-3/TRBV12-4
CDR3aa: CASSPGTYGTEAFF

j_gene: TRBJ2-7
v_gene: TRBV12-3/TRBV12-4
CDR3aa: CASSLVQGQDYEQYF

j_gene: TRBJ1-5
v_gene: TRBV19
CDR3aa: CASDQRGISQPQHF